One sample yielded the 31 T cell receptor beta chains listed below, sequenced in a study of response to subunit inactivated influenza vaccine. TCRdb re-analysed the RT-PCR reads in MiXCR, keeping a single row per CDR3 protein. The sample contains approximately 250,000 distinct CDR3 sequences, roughly an eighth of which appear only once. The source was non-naive T cells sorted from PBMCs, collected roughly 15 days before vaccination. The receptors come from a man aged 50-60 years who received an inactivated influenza vaccine.

This chain uses TRBV29-1 with TRBJ1-2, with D uncertain. V was shortened by 4 bases and J by 13 bases, with 7 bases between the two germline ends. Per the germline V gene, CDR1 is SQVTM and CDR2 is ANQGSEA. The CDR3 runs 8 residues. CDR3: CSVGSSTF. The CDR3 nucleotides read TGCAGCGTTGGTTCCTCCACCTTC.

The rearrangement links TRBV4-3 to TRBJ2-6; D possibly corresponds to TRBD1 (5 bases). This CDR3 has 15 residues. Germline CDR1 is LGHNA and CDR2 is YSLEER. The V end was cut by 6 bases, the J end by 0 bases, with 9 bases between. The CDR3 reads CASRDRSSGANVLTF. CDR3 DNA: TGCGCCAGCAGAGACAGAAGCTCTGGGGCCAACGTCCTGACTTTC.

The chain carries TRBV7-2 and TRBJ2-7; D possibly corresponds to TRBD2 (5 bases). The ends were cut back, 1 base at V and 1 base at J, with 8 bases in the middle. Germline V lookup: CDR1 SGHTA, CDR2 FQGNSA. The CDR3 runs to 14 residues. CDR3 loop: CASSLERRSYEQYF. Written as DNA, the CDR3 is TGTGCCAGCAGCTTAGAGCGGAGGTCCTACGAGCAGTACTTC.

The chain joins TRBV3-1 to TRBJ1-1; D perhaps matches TRBD1 (6 bases). V gave up 11 bases and J gave up 4 bases, with 29 bases separating them. Per the germline V gene, CDR1 is LGHDT and CDR2 is YNNKEL (reference sequence). The CDR3 loop spans 17 amino acids. The CDR3 DNA reads TGTGCCTTCAGTTTCAATCTCGGGGGGCCGGTGGGCACTGAAGCTTTCTTT. It codes for CAFSFNLGGPVGTEAFF. The whole variable domain, filled in from reference TRBV3-1 and TRBJ1-1, reads DTAVSQTPKYLVTQMGNDKSIKCEQNLGHDTMYWYKQDSKKFLKIMFSYNNKELIINETVPNRFSPKSPDKAHLNLHINSLELGDSAVYFCAFSFNLGGPVGTEAFFGQGTRLTVV.

This clonotype showed up many times. The chain recombines TRBV12-3 or TRBV12-4 with TRBJ2-3; 8 nucleotides align to TRBD2. The length of the CDR3 is 14 residues. Trimming at V came to 8 bases and at J to 4 bases, leaving 8 bases not matched to a gene. The CDR3 is CASQKRGGSDTQYF. CDR3 DNA sequence: TGTGCCAGCCAAAAACGGGGGGGCTCAGATACGCAGTATTTT.

This clonotype was counted at least ten times. The CDR3 sequence is CASSLRRRQQYF. In DNA form, the CDR3 reads TGTGCCAGCAGTTTACGGCGGAGGCAACAGTACTTC. The chain recombines TRBV12-3 or TRBV12-4 with TRBJ2-7; TRBD2 is a possible D gene (5 bases). The CDR3 covers 12 residues. V was clipped by 2 bases and J by 10 bases, with 12 bases between them.

This clonotype was seen a handful of times. The rearrangement uses TRBV20-1 and TRBJ2-2, with TRBD2 identical over 11 bases. The germline V gene has CDR1 DFQATT and CDR2 SNEGSKA (reference sequence). The CDR3 is 15 amino acids. Trimming cost V 6 bases and J 3 bases; bases outside gene matches: 6. As DNA, the CDR3 is TGCAGTGCAAAACTAGCGGGAGACTACACCGGGGAGCTGTTTTTT. Translation: CSAKLAGDYTGELFF.

This clonotype came up many times. This chain connects TRBV6-2 or TRBV6-3 to TRBJ1-1; the D is unclear. The CDR3 covers 13 residues. V was shortened by 5 bases and J by 4 bases, with 11 bases between the two germline ends. Looked up from germline, CDR1 is MNHEY and CDR2 is SVGEGT. Here the CDR3 reads CASSTDLGTEAFF. The CDR3 DNA is TGTGCCAGCAGTACGGATCTCGGCACTGAAGCTTTCTTT.

The DNA of the CDR3 is TGTGCCAGCAGTTACGGAGCGGGAGGACGGGGGCGCAATGAGCAGTTCTTC. Amino acid sequence: CASSYGAGGRGRNEQFF. This chain links TRBV6-2 or TRBV6-3 with TRBJ2-1; 9 nucleotides agree with TRBD2. CDR1 and CDR2 from the germline V gene are MNHEY and SVGEGT. The V gene end was trimmed by 2 bases and the J gene end by 6 bases; junction bases not matched to a gene: 11. The CDR3 is 17 amino acids.

The sample holds a few counts of this clonotype. The gene calls are TRBV20-1 and TRBJ2-5; 14 bases agree with TRBD2. In germline, CDR1 is DFQATT, CDR2 SNEGSKA (reference sequence). The junction had 7 bases not matched to a gene; V was cut back by 1 base and J by 3 bases. This CDR3 is built from 17 residues. CDR3 nucleotide sequence: TGCAGTGCTAGAGCTCGAGGGACTAGCGGGGGCAAAGAGACCCAGTACTTC. Protein: CSARARGTSGGKETQYF.

This clonotype occurred many times. V is TRBV11-3 and J is TRBJ2-1, with 7 bases aligning to TRBD2. V was pared by 3 bases and J by 0 bases, with 5 bases of the junction left unmatched. The CDR3 is 16 amino acids. Per the germline V gene, CDR1 is SGHNT and CDR2 is YENEEA. The CDR3 reads CASSLGGDPSYNEQFF. The DNA of the CDR3 is TGTGCCAGCAGCTTGGGAGGGGATCCCTCCTACAATGAGCAGTTCTTC. Complete variable domain (other parts from reference TRBV11-3 and TRBJ2-1): EAGVVQSPRYKIIEKKQPVAFWCNPISGHNTLYWYLQNLGQGPELLIRYENEEAVDDSQLPKDRFSAERLKGVDSTLKIQPAELGDSAVYLCASSLGGDPSYNEQFFGPGTRLTVL.

This clonotype occurred many times. The chain couples TRBV2 to TRBJ2-1, with 8 nucleotides matching TRBD1. Trimming cost V 4 bases and J 6 bases; bases outside gene matches: 8. The CDR3 contains 15 residues. Germline assignment: CDR1 SNHLY and CDR2 FYNNEI. The CDR3 is CASSGQGAPGNEQFF. CDR3 coding DNA: TGTGCCAGCAGTGGGCAGGGGGCGCCGGGCAATGAGCAGTTCTTC.

The sample holds a few counts of this clonotype. The V and J genes are TRBV10-3 and TRBJ1-1, with D hard to call. V lost 1 base, J lost 2 bases, and 8 bases lay in between. Germline V gene sequence: CDR1 ENHRY, CDR2 SYGVKD. There are 14 residues in the CDR3. CDR3 loop: CAISELEGNTEAFF. As DNA, the CDR3 is TGTGCCATCAGTGAGTTGGAGGGCAACACTGAAGCTTTCTTT.

This clonotype appeared a few times. The rearrangement uses TRBV20-1 and TRBJ2-1, with 12 positions matching TRBD2. The length of the CDR3 is 15 residues. V shed 6 bases, J shed 6 bases, and the junction held 9 bases outside the gene matches. Germline V gene sequence: CDR1 DFQATT, CDR2 SNEGSKA (reference sequence). CDR3 coding DNA: TGCAGTGCCACCCTAGCGGGAGGGTCTATCAATGAGCAGTTCTTC. Protein sequence: CSATLAGGSINEQFF.

The J gene is TRBJ1-2, the V gene TRBV30; 7 bases are shared with TRBD1. The CDR3 is made up of 13 amino acids. The germline V gene encodes CDR1 GTSNPN and CDR2 SVGIG (reference sequence). J lost 0 bases, V lost 5 bases, and 3 bases had no gene match. The CDR3, as DNA: TGTGCCTGGCAAGACAGGGCTAACTATGGCTACACCTTC. Amino acids: CAWQDRANYGYTF.

The chain employs TRBV20-1 and TRBJ2-1; the match to TRBD2 covers 7 bases. CDR3 size: 15 residues. V trimming: 7 bases; J trimming: 4 bases; junction bases outside the gene matches: 13. Germline V gives CDR1 DFQATT, CDR2 SNEGSKA (reference sequence). The CDR3 nucleotides read TGCAGTGAGAACCCAGCGGGATGGCCGTACAATGAGCAGTTCTTC. Translating it yields CSENPAGWPYNEQFF.

On this clonotype itself: One end of the junction is discordant with germline, which a read error may explain. The chain carries TRBV24-1 and TRBJ2-7; weak D call: TRBD2 (6 bases). Germline CDR1 is KGHDR and CDR2 is SFDVKD. The CDR3 is 13 amino acids. The CDR3 nucleotides are TGTGCCACCAGTGCTTGGGACTCCTACGAGCAGAACTTC. It translates to CATSAWDSYEQNF.

This clonotype was seen at least ten times. This chain connects TRBV2 to TRBJ2-7; D call uncertain. This CDR3 is 14 amino acids long. CDR1 and CDR2 from the germline V gene are SNHLY and FYNNEI. Trimming shortened V by 3 bases and J by 3 bases, and 12 bases separated the two germline ends. The CDR3 here is CASSELKRYYEQYF. CDR3 nucleotides: TGTGCCAGCAGTGAGCTTAAGAGGTACTACGAGCAGTACTTC.

There are many counts of this clonotype. The chain couples TRBV20-1 to TRBJ2-7, with D maybe TRBD2 (5 bases). This CDR3 region has 13 residues. V shed 1 base and J shed 7 bases, with 14 bases lying between them. The germline V gene encodes CDR1 DFQATT and CDR2 SNEGSKA (reference sequence). CDR3 sequence: CSARATTRGEQYF. The CDR3 DNA follows: TGCAGTGCTAGAGCGACAACCAGAGGGGAGCAGTACTTC.

This clonotype was counted at least ten times. The rearrangement uses TRBV12-3 or TRBV12-4 and TRBJ2-7, with 14 bases that match TRBD2. The CDR3 extends over 15 amino acids. J was trimmed by 4 bases and V by 6 bases; bases with no gene match: 5. This chain's CDR3 is CASSTRTSGGYEQYF. CDR3 coding DNA: TGTGCCAGCAGCACGCGGACTAGCGGGGGGTACGAGCAGTACTTC.

This clonotype has a count of ten or more. The chain combines TRBV5-1 with TRBJ2-2, with D hard to call. V lost 4 bases, J lost 1 base, and 11 bases lay in between. The CDR3 covers 15 residues. Germline V gene data show CDR1 as SGHRS and CDR2 as YFSETQ. CDR3 coding DNA: TGCGCCAGCAGCACGTCCCAGGAGAACACCGGGGAGCTGTTTTTT. Protein sequence: CASSTSQENTGELFF. Using reference TRBV5-1 and TRBJ2-2 for the parts outside the CDR3, the full variable domain is KAGVTQTPRYLIKTRGQQVTLSCSPISGHRSVSWYQQTPGQGLQFLFEYFSETQRNKGNFPGRFSGRQFSNSRSEMNVSTLELGDSALYLCASSTSQENTGELFFGEGSRLTVL.

This clonotype has a handful of counts. A single base separates this from a much larger clone, so it may be a read error. This chain uses TRBV9 with TRBJ1-2; D not resolved. Germline assignment: CDR1 SGDLS and CDR2 YYNGEE. This CDR3 region has 12 residues. Trimming cost V 0 bases and J 4 bases, with 4 bases left between them. The CDR3 bases are TGTGCCAGCAGCGTAGACAGCTATGGCTACACCTTC. Translated, it gives CASSVDSYGYTF.

The V and J genes are TRBV4-3 and TRBJ2-3, with 8 bases fitting TRBD2. The V segment lost 0 bases and the J segment 6 bases; nucleotides outside the gene matches: 11. This CDR3 is built from 17 residues. Germline V gene lookup returns CDR1 LGHNA and CDR2 YSLEER. The CDR3 sequence is CASSQDIVGGAGDTQYF. CDR3 nucleotide sequence: TGCGCCAGCAGCCAAGATATTGTCGGGGGGGCTGGTGATACGCAGTATTTT.

The sample holds many counts of this clonotype. This chain connects TRBV4-1 to TRBJ1-1, with D hard to call. Germline V gene lookup returns CDR1 MGHRA and CDR2 YSYEKL. This CDR3 has 16 amino acids. V shed 0 bases and J shed 7 bases, with 18 bases lying between them. CDR3 coding DNA: TGCGCCAGCAGCCAAGATAGAACGTTCTTGTACGTTGAAGCTTTCTTT. Protein: CASSQDRTFLYVEAFF.

The rearrangement links TRBV29-1 to TRBJ2-4; 10 bases align to TRBD2. From germline, CDR1 is SQVTM and CDR2 ANQGSEA. This CDR3 spans 17 amino acids. J was trimmed by 2 bases and V by 0 bases; bases with no gene match: 7. CDR3 loop: CSVEEPSGGGSKNIQYF. Written as DNA, the CDR3 is TGCAGCGTTGAAGAGCCCAGCGGGGGGGGTTCCAAAAACATTCAGTACTTC.

The chain recombines TRBV3-1 with TRBJ2-3, with TRBD2 identical over 8 bases. Germline V lookup: CDR1 LGHDT, CDR2 YNNKEL (reference sequence). The length of the CDR3 is 16 residues. V lost 4 bases and J lost 2; bases outside the gene matches: 8. The CDR3 DNA reads as TGTGCCAGCAGCCTAGGAGCGGGGGAGACCACAGATACGCAGTATTTT. Translating gives CASSLGAGETTDTQYF.

This clonotype was counted between two and nine times. The V and J genes are TRBV5-1 and TRBJ2-7, with TRBD2 matching 8 bases. Germline loops: CDR1 SGHRS, CDR2 YFSETQ. The junction had 5 bases not matched to a gene; V was cut back by 0 bases and J by 3 bases. CDR3 length: 15 residues. As DNA, the CDR3 is TGCGCCAGCAGCTTGGACAGCGGGAGTCTCTACGAGCAGTACTTC. Protein sequence: CASSLDSGSLYEQYF.

J is TRBJ2-5 and V is TRBV24-1; D not certain. From germline, CDR1 is KGHDR and CDR2 SFDVKD. Trimming pared 4 bases from V and 4 bases from J, leaving 12 bases between. There are 14 residues in the CDR3. CDR3 DNA: TGTGCCACCAGTGACTCCGGCCGGAGAGAGACCCAGTACTTC. Translation gives CATSDSGRRETQYF.

This clonotype was found many times. J is TRBJ2-1 and V is TRBV5-6; TRBD2 matches at 14 bases. CDR3 length equals 17 residues. V lost 2 bases, J lost 6 bases, and 7 bases stayed unmatched. Germline CDR1 reads SGHDT; CDR2 reads YYEEEE. This chain's CDR3 is CASSFDYGTSGSNEQFF. The DNA of the CDR3 is TGTGCCAGCAGCTTTGACTACGGGACTAGCGGGAGCAATGAGCAGTTCTTC.

This clonotype was detected a few times. This sequence joins TRBV28 and TRBJ1-1; 7 bases map to TRBD1. Germline values: CDR1 MDHEN, CDR2 SYDVKM. CDR3 length equals 12 residues. The CDR3 here is CATDRLNTEAFF. The CDR3 DNA sequence: TGTGCTACGGACAGGTTAAACACTGAAGCTTTCTTT. The full variable domain, with the rest looked up from reference TRBV28 and TRBJ1-1, is DVKVTQSSRYLVKRTGEKVFLECVQDMDHENMFWYRQDPGLGLRLIYFSYDVKMKEKGDIPEGYSVSREKKERFSLILESASTNQTSMYLCATDRLNTEAFFGQGTRLTVV.

This clonotype showed up just a few times. This rearrangement joins TRBV5-5 to TRBJ2-7, with TRBD2 identical over 10 bases. This CDR3 region has 15 residues. From germline, CDR1 is SGHKS and CDR2 YYEKEE (reference sequence). The ends lost 0 bases at V and 4 bases at J; junction bases unmatched: 4. CDR3 in amino acids: CASSLAPTSGYEQYF. The DNA of the CDR3 is TGTGCCAGCAGCTTGGCTCCGACTAGCGGGTACGAGCAGTACTTC.